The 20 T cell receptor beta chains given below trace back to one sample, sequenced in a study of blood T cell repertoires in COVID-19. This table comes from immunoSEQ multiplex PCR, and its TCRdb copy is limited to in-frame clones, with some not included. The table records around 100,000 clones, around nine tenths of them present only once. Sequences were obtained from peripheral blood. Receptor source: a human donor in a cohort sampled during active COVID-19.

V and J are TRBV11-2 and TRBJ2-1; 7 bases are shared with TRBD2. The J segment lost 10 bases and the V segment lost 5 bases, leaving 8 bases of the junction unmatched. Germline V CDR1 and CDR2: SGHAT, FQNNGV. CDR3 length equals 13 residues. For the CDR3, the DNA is TGTGCCAGCAGCATGGACTGGGGGGGAGAGCAGTTCTTC. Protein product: CASSMDWGGEQFF.

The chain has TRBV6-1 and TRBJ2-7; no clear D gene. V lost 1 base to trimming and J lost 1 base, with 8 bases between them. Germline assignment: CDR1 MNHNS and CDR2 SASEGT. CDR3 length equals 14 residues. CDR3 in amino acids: CASSEVGRSYEQYF. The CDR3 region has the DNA TGTGCCAGCAGTGAAGTTGGCAGGTCCTACGAGCAGTACTTC.

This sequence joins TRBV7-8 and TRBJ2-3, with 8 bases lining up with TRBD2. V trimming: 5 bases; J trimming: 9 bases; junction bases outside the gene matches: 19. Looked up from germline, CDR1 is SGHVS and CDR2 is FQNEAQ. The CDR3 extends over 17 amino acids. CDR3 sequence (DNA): TGTGCCAGCAGCCCCCGGGGGGCTAGCGGGCCGGGCGGCACGCAGTATTTT. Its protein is CASSPRGASGPGGTQYF.

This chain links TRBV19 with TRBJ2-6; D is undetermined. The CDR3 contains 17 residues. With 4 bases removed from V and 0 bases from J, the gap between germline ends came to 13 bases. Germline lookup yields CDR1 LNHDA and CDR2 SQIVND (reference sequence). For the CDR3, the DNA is TGTGCCAGTAGTAATAGTCCCTCCACCTCTGGGGCCAACGTCCTGACTTTC. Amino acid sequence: CASSNSPSTSGANVLTF.

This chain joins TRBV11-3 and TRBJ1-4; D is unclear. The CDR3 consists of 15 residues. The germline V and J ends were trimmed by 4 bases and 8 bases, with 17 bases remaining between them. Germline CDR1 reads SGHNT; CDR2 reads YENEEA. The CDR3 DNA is TGTGCCAGCAGCTCCTTGGGCGACACCAACGAAAAACTGTTTTTT. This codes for CASSSLGDTNEKLFF.

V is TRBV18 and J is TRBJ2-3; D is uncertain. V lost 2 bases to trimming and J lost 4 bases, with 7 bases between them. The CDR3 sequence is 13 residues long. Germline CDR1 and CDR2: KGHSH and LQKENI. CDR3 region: CASSPYGADTQYF. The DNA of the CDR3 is TGTGCCAGCTCACCATACGGAGCAGATACGCAGTATTTT.

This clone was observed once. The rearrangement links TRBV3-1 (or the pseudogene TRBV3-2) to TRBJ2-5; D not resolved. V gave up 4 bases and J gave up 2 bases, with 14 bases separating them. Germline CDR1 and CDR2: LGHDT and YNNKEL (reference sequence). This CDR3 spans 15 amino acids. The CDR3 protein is CASSRKSPGQETQYF. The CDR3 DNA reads TGTGCCAGCAGCCGCAAGTCTCCCGGGCAAGAGACCCAGTACTTC.

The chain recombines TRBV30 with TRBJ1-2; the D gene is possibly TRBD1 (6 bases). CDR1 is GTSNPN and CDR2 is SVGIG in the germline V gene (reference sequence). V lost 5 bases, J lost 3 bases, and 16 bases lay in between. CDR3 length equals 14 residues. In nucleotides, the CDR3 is TGTGCCTGGGAGACAGGAGAGGGGGACTATGGCTACACCTTC. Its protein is CAWETGEGDYGYTF.

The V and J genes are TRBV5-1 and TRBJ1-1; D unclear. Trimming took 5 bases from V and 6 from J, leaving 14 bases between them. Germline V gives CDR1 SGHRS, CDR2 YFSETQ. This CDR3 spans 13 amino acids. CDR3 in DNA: TGCGCCAGCAGTCAGATCGCGGGCGCTGAAGCTTTCTTT. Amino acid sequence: CASSQIAGAEAFF.

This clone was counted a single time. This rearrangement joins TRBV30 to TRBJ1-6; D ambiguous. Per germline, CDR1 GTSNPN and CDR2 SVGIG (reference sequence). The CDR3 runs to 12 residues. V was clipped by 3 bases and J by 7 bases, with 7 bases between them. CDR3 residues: CAWRRGNSPLHF. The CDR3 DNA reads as TGTGCCTGGAGGCGGGGAAATTCACCCCTCCACTTT. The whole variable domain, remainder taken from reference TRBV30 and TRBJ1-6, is SQTIHQWPATLVQPVGSPLSLECTVEGTSNPNLYWYRQAAGRGLQLLFYSVGIGQISSEVPQNLSASRPQDRQFILSSKKLLLSDSGFYLCAWRRGNSPLHFGNGTRLTVT.

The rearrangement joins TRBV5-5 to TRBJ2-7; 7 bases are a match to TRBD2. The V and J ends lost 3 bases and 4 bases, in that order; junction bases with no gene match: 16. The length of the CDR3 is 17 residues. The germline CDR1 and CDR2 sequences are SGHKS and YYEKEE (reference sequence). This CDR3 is CASSSSLTWGLSYEQYF. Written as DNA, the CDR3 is TGTGCCAGCAGCTCGTCGCTGACATGGGGACTATCTTACGAGCAGTACTTC. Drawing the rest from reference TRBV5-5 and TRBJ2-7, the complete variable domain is DAGVTQSPTHLIKTRGQQVTLRCSPISGHKSVSWYQQVLGQGPQFIFQYYEKEERGRGNFPDRFSARQFPNYSSELNVNALLLGDSALYLCASSSSLTWGLSYEQYFGPGTRLTVT.

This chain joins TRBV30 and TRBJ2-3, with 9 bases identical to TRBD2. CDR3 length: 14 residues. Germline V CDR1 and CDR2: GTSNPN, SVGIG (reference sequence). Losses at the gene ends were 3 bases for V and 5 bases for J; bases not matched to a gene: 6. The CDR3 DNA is TGTGCCTGGAGGGTAGCGGGAGCGGGAGATACGCAGTATTTT. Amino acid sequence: CAWRVAGAGDTQYF.

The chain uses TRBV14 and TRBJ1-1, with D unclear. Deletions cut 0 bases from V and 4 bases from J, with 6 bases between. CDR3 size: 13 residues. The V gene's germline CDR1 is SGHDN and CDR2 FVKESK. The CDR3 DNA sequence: TGTGCCAGCAGCCAAGACTGGCTCACTGAAGCTTTCTTT. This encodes CASSQDWLTEAFF.

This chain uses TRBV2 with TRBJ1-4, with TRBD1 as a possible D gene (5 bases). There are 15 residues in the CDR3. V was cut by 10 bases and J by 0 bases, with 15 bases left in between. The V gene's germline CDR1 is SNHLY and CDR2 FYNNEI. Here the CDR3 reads CATRAGFATNEKLFF. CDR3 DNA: TGTGCCACAAGGGCAGGGTTTGCAACTAATGAAAAACTGTTTTTT.

CDR3 in amino acids: CASSPRGDPNTEAFF. CDR3 coding DNA: TGTGCCAGCAGCCCTCGGGGGGATCCGAACACTGAAGCTTTCTTT. The chain combines TRBV21-1 with TRBJ1-1. TRBV21-1 is deemed a pseudogene. The CDR3 is made up of 15 amino acids.

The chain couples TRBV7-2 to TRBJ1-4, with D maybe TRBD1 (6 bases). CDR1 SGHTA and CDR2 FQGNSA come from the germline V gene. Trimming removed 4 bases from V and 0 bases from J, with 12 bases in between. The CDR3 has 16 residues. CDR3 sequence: CASSSTRQATNEKLFF. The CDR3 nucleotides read TGTGCCAGCAGCTCGACCCGACAGGCAACTAATGAAAAACTGTTTTTT.

CDR3: CASSYSGQGGTGELFF. CDR3 nucleotides: TGTGCCAGCAGTTACTCAGGACAGGGAGGCACCGGGGAGCTGTTTTTT. This chain connects TRBV6-5 to TRBJ2-2, with TRBD1 identical over 8 bases. The ends lost 0 bases at V and 4 bases at J; junction bases unmatched: 4. This CDR3 is built from 16 residues. The germline CDR1 and CDR2 sequences are MNHEY and SVGAGI.

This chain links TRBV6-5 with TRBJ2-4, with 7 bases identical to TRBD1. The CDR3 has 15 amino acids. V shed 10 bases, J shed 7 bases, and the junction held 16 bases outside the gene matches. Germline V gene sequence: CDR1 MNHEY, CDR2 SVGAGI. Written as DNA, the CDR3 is TGTGCCACAACTTTCTCCAAGGGACAGAGGAACATTCAGTACTTC. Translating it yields CATTFSKGQRNIQYF.

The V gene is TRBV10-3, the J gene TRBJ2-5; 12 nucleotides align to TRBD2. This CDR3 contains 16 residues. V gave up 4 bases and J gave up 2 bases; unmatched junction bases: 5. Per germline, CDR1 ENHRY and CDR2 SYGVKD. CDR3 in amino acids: CAISALTSGGQETQYF. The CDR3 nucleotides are TGTGCCATCAGTGCTTTGACTAGCGGGGGACAAGAGACCCAGTACTTC.

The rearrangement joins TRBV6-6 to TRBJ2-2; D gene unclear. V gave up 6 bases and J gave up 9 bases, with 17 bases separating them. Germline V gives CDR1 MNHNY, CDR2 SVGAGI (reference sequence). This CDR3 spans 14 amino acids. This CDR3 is CASSPSMADRELFF. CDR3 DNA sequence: TGTGCCAGCAGCCCGTCCATGGCAGATAGGGAGCTGTTTTTT.